Presented here are 23 T cell receptor beta chains from one specimen sequenced in a study of multiple sclerosis patients with progressive multifocal leukoencephalopathy. Time point given: time of PML onset. Sequencing was performed with immunoSEQ multiplex PCR; in TCRdb, only in-frame clones are kept and a portion is missing. The table shows roughly 30,000 clones, with 87% occurring only once. The material was PBMCs, obtained from a patient treated with natalizumab. Receptors originate from a middle-aged woman with progressive multifocal leukoencephalopathy.

The chain employs TRBV6-5 and TRBJ1-2; no clear D. Germline-derived CDR1 and CDR2 are MNHEY and SVGAGI. This CDR3 region has 13 residues. V lost 6 bases and J lost 2, with 10 bases in between. CDR3 sequence reads: CASSLTKNYGYTF. The CDR3, as DNA: TGTGCCAGCAGCCTGACAAAGAACTATGGCTACACCTTC.

The chain joins TRBV18 to TRBJ1-3; TRBD1 matches 7 bases. Per germline, CDR1 KGHSH and CDR2 LQKENI. The trim removed 3 bases at V and 8 bases at J, leaving 4 bases unmatched. The CDR3 has 13 amino acids. CDR3 protein: CASSPSRGDTIYF. The CDR3 DNA reads TGTGCCAGCTCACCGTCCAGGGGGGACACCATATATTTT. The complete variable domain, with remaining parts taken from reference TRBV18 and TRBJ1-3, reads NAGVMQNPRHLVRRRGQEARLRCSPMKGHSHVYWYRQLPEEGLKFMVYLQKENIIDESGMPKERFSAEFPKEGPSILRIQQVVRGDSAAYFCASSPSRGDTIYFGEGSWLTVV.

A few counts support this clone. The genes are TRBV10-3 and TRBJ1-1; no clear D gene. V was cut by 5 bases and J by 1 base, with 8 bases left in between. Germline loops: CDR1 ENHRY, CDR2 SYGVKD. This CDR3 spans 13 amino acids. Written as DNA, the CDR3 is TGTGCCATCAGTCGACCTCCGAACACTGAAGCTTTCTTT. The encoded protein is CAISRPPNTEAFF.

This chain uses TRBV4-1 with TRBJ1-1; 7 nucleotides line up with TRBD1. The V and J ends lost 4 bases and 2 bases, in that order; junction bases with no gene match: 4. This CDR3 region has 14 residues. Germline V gene data show CDR1 as MGHRA and CDR2 as YSYEKL. The CDR3 reads CASSPGTDNTEAFF. The CDR3 DNA sequence: TGCGCCAGCAGCCCCGGGACAGACAACACTGAAGCTTTCTTT.

The CDR3 DNA sequence: TGCGCCAGCAGCGGGCAGGGCTGGGCAGATACGCAGTATTTT. Translating it yields CASSGQGWADTQYF. This chain connects TRBV5-1 to TRBJ2-3; D possibly corresponds to TRBD1 (5 bases). V lost 4 bases, J lost 4 bases, and 13 bases lay in between. The V gene's germline CDR1 is SGHRS and CDR2 YFSETQ. The CDR3 loop spans 14 amino acids.

The chain recombines TRBV6-5 with TRBJ2-7; a possible D gene is TRBD1 (6 bases). The length of the CDR3 is 13 residues. In germline, CDR1 is MNHEY, CDR2 SVGAGI. Trimming pared 8 bases from V and 6 bases from J, leaving 17 bases between. The CDR3 reads CASAQGSRGEQYF. CDR3 coding DNA: TGTGCCAGCGCACAGGGTTCGAGGGGCGAGCAGTACTTC.

The chain combines TRBV5-5 with TRBJ2-1; TRBD1 is a possible D gene (6 bases). The germline V gene has CDR1 SGHKS and CDR2 YYEKEE (reference sequence). The CDR3 is made up of 13 amino acids. Trimming took off 4 bases at V and 8 bases at J, with 13 bases between the two ends. CDR3 DNA sequence: TGTGCCAGCAGCCCGATCACAGGGTATGAGCAGTTCTTC. This translates into CASSPITGYEQFF.

This rearrangement joins TRBV5-4 to TRBJ2-6, with D possibly being TRBD1 (6 bases). Germline CDR1 reads SGHNT; CDR2 reads YYREEE (reference sequence). CDR3 size: 17 residues. V was cut by 4 bases and J by 0 bases, with 14 bases left in between. The CDR3 region is CASSQTGIGSGANVLTF. In DNA form, the CDR3 reads TGTGCCAGCAGCCAGACAGGCATTGGCTCTGGGGCCAACGTCCTGACTTTC.

The rearrangement uses TRBV4-1 and TRBJ2-7; 7 bases match TRBD1. V shed 4 bases, J shed 5 bases, and the junction held 11 bases outside the gene matches. The V gene's germline CDR1 is MGHRA and CDR2 YSYEKL. The length of the CDR3 is 15 residues. CDR3 residues: CASSRLPGTDHEQYF. The CDR3 nucleotides read TGCGCCAGCAGCCGCTTACCCGGGACAGATCACGAGCAGTACTTC.

The chain uses TRBV7-3 and TRBJ1-1; no clear D gene. V was shortened by 5 bases and J by 4 bases, with 8 bases between the two germline ends. The CDR3 loop spans 12 amino acids. Germline CDR1 SGHTA, CDR2 FQGTGA. The CDR3, as DNA: TGTGCCAGCAGCCCTTACCGCACTGAAGCTTTCTTT. Translation: CASSPYRTEAFF.

This clone was found a few times. The J gene is TRBJ2-2, the V gene TRBV6-5; D unresolved. The germline gives CDR1 MNHEY, CDR2 SVGAGI. The V end was cut by 7 bases, the J end by 6 bases, with 12 bases between. This CDR3 has 13 amino acids. As DNA, the CDR3 is TGTGCCAGCATTAGGGTCGAGGCCGGGGAGCTGTTTTTT. Protein sequence: CASIRVEAGELFF.

The J gene is TRBJ2-7, the V gene TRBV6-5; D not resolved. V was trimmed by 0 bases and J by 1 base, leaving 10 bases between them. The CDR3 is 15 amino acids. CDR1 and CDR2 (germline): MNHEY, SVGAGI. The CDR3 sequence: CASSYSSDGSYEQYF. CDR3 sequence (DNA): TGTGCCAGCAGTTACTCGAGCGACGGTTCCTACGAGCAGTACTTC.

This clone turned up a few times. The V and J genes are TRBV7-2 and TRBJ2-4; D call uncertain. Trimming pared 4 bases from V and 8 bases from J, leaving 12 bases between. The CDR3 has 13 amino acids. The germline V gene has CDR1 SGHTA and CDR2 FQGNSA. This CDR3 is CASSSAGADIQYF. The CDR3 bases are TGTGCCAGCAGCTCCGCCGGCGCAGACATTCAGTACTTC.

The chain uses TRBV28 and TRBJ2-1; no definite D call. This CDR3 has 11 residues. In germline, CDR1 is MDHEN, CDR2 SYDVKM. V lost 5 bases and J 6 bases, leaving 5 bases between the germline ends. This chain's CDR3 is CASSLRNEQFF. DNA of the CDR3: TGTGCCAGCAGTCTCCGCAATGAGCAGTTCTTC. Drawing the rest from reference TRBV28 and TRBJ2-1, the complete variable domain is DVKVTQSSRYLVKRTGEKVFLECVQDMDHENMFWYRQDPGLGLRLIYFSYDVKMKEKGDIPEGYSVSREKKERFSLILESASTNQTSMYLCASSLRNEQFFGPGTRLTVL.

The chain recombines TRBV28 with TRBJ1-5, with a weak D call TRBD1 (5 bases). From germline, CDR1 is MDHEN and CDR2 SYDVKM. The V and J ends lost 11 bases and 2 bases respectively, with 10 bases between them. The CDR3 sequence is 12 residues long. CDR3 sequence: CAGGFGNQPQHF. CDR3 sequence (DNA): TGTGCCGGGGGTTTTGGCAATCAGCCCCAGCATTTT. The whole variable domain, filled in from reference TRBV28 and TRBJ1-5, reads DVKVTQSSRYLVKRTGEKVFLECVQDMDHENMFWYRQDPGLGLRLIYFSYDVKMKEKGDIPEGYSVSREKKERFSLILESASTNQTSMYLCAGGFGNQPQHFGDGTRLSIL.

This chain links TRBV30 with TRBJ1-2, with TRBD1 matching 8 bases. Germline assignment: CDR1 GTSNPN and CDR2 SVGIG (reference sequence). V shed 2 bases, J shed 6 bases, and the junction held 11 bases outside the gene matches. This CDR3 is 15 amino acids long. The CDR3 DNA sequence: TGTGCCTGGAGTTTGGACAGGGTAGGTTTGGATGGCTACACCTTC. As protein: CAWSLDRVGLDGYTF.

This clone was counted only a few times. The V gene is TRBV9, the J gene TRBJ1-6; 11 positions match TRBD1. Per the germline V gene, CDR1 is SGDLS and CDR2 is YYNGEE. CDR3 length: 15 residues. V lost 0 bases, J lost 10 bases, and 3 bases stayed unmatched. The CDR3 bases are TGTGCCAGCAGCGTAGCCGGGACAGGGGGGTCACCCCTCCACTTT. The encoded protein is CASSVAGTGGSPLHF.

This chain connects TRBV30 to TRBJ2-7, with no clear D. Germline CDR1 is GTSNPN and CDR2 is SVGIG (reference sequence). Deletions cut 0 bases from V and 2 bases from J, with 8 bases between. There are 13 residues in the CDR3. CDR3 protein: CAWSVSSTYEQYF. The DNA for the CDR3 is TGTGCCTGGAGTGTTTCCAGCACCTACGAGCAGTACTTC.

The chain combines TRBV10-1 with TRBJ2-3; 10 bases are a match to TRBD2. Germline-derived CDR1 and CDR2 are WNHNN and SYGVQD (reference sequence). The CDR3 runs to 16 residues. Trimming removed 4 bases from V and 6 bases from J; junction bases left unmatched: 10. DNA for the CDR3: TGCGCCAGCAGTGTACGGAGCGGGGGGGCCTGGGATACGCAGTATTTT. Its translation is CASSVRSGGAWDTQYF.

The chain joins TRBV25-1 to TRBJ2-7, with unresolved D. CDR3 length equals 14 residues. CDR1 and CDR2 (germline): MGHDK, SYGVNS. Trimming shortened V by 1 base and J by 3 bases, and 10 bases separated the two germline ends. The CDR3 is CASSELGNIYEQYF. CDR3 coding DNA: TGTGCCAGCAGTGAATTAGGGAATATCTACGAGCAGTACTTC.

J is TRBJ2-3 and V is TRBV28, with 7 bases matching TRBD2. V dropped 3 bases and J dropped 4; count of bases not matched to a gene: 16. The CDR3 sequence is 18 residues long. Germline assignment: CDR1 MDHEN and CDR2 SYDVKM. The chain's CDR3 is CASSFGLVGSGNPDTQYF. The CDR3 DNA follows: TGTGCCAGCAGTTTCGGTCTCGTTGGCAGCGGGAATCCAGATACGCAGTATTTT.

This clone has a handful of counts. The V call is TRBV13, the J call TRBJ1-1; weak D call: TRBD1 (6 bases). The CDR3 loop spans 14 amino acids. The V end lost 5 bases, the J end lost 4 bases, and 14 bases lay between the germline ends. The germline V gene has CDR1 PRHDT and CDR2 FYEKMQ (reference sequence). The CDR3 spells CASSVNRVGTEAFF. The CDR3 DNA sequence: TGTGCCAGCAGCGTCAACAGGGTTGGCACTGAAGCTTTCTTT.

This chain connects TRBV7-6 to TRBJ2-1, with no clear D. Germline CDR1 is SGHVS and CDR2 is FNYEAQ. The CDR3 sequence is 11 residues long. Trimming took off 3 bases at V and 10 bases at J, with 7 bases between the two ends. The CDR3 nucleotides are TGTGCCAGCAGCTTTATGCAGGAGCAGTTCTTC. Translation: CASSFMQEQFF.